The rows below give T cell receptor beta chains drawn from one sample of a study of T cell responses to AZD1222 COVID-19 vaccine. Using immunoSEQ multiplex PCR, the repertoire was profiled, and TCRdb retains in-frame clones only, with some absent. Of 120,000 or so clones listed, about 79% are singletons. Material: peripheral blood, obtained 28 days after the second AZD1222 dose. Receptor source: an adult who received the AZD1222 COVID-19 vaccine. CDR3s include the opening cysteine and the closing phenylalanine or tryptophan. D genes are given only for firm matches. Only part of the rows carry a size: once, few, many, or a class if the clone is expanded.

v_gene	abundance	j_gene	d_gene	CDR3nt	CDR3aa
TRBV7-2	once	TRBJ1-5	.	TGTGCCAGCAGCTATAAGGGCTCTAATCAGCCCCAGCATTTT	CASSYKGSNQPQHF
TRBV11-2	few	TRBJ2-2	.	TGTGCCAGCATTCGGACAGTAAACACCGGGGAGCTGTTTTTT	CASIRTVNTGELFF
TRBV6-2/TRBV6-3	few	TRBJ1-2	TRBD1	TGTGCCAGCAGTTACTCGGGACAGCGCAACTATGGCTACACCTTC	CASSYSGQRNYGYTF
TRBV19	once	TRBJ1-5	TRBD1	TGTGCCAGTAGGACCCGAACAGGGGGTAGCAATCAGCCCCAGCATTTT	CASRTRTGGSNQPQHF
TRBV4-3	.	TRBJ2-7	TRBD2	TGCGCCAGCAGCCAAGATAGCGTAGCGGGGGACCAGCAGTACTTC	CASSQDSVAGDQQYF
TRBV5-6	.	TRBJ1-5	TRBD1	TGTGCCAGCAGCTCGACAGGGGGCGGCAATCAGCCCCAGCATTTT	CASSSTGGGNQPQHF
TRBV5-1	.	TRBJ2-3	TRBD1	TGCGCCAGCAGCGAGGGACAGGGGAGAAGCACAGATACGCAGTATTTT	CASSEGQGRSTDTQYF
TRBV29-1	few	TRBJ1-5	.	TGCAGCGTTGCACAGAGGAGCAATCAGCCCCAGCATTTT	CSVAQRSNQPQHF
TRBV7-2	.	TRBJ1-3	.	TGTGCCAGCAGCTTAGCGCCGATTGGACAGTTCTCTGGAAACACCATATATTTT	CASSLAPIGQFSGNTIYF
TRBV6-5	.	TRBJ2-7	.	TGTGCCAGCAGTTATGGGAGGCCCGCCGACGAGCAGTACTTC	CASSYGRPADEQYF
TRBV9	.	TRBJ1-5	.	TGTGCCAGCAGCGCGGGCGGGGATATGAGTCAGCCCCAGCATTTT	CASSAGGDMSQPQHF
TRBV9	once	TRBJ1-2	TRBD1	TGTGCCAGCAGTGACGGGACAGGGGGCCCCTTCGCCTTC	CASSDGTGGPFAF
TRBV19	once	TRBJ1-5	.	TGTGCCAGTAGTATTCAAGGTATTCAGCCCCAGCATTTT	CASSIQGIQPQHF
TRBV18	few	TRBJ1-2	.	TGTGCCAGCTCACCGCCCGACCTATCGGGGTATGGCTACACCTTC	CASSPPDLSGYGYTF
TRBV19	.	TRBJ1-2	TRBD1	TGTGCCAGTAGAGGACAGGGGGCGGATGGCTACACCTTC	CASRGQGADGYTF
TRBV24-1	.	TRBJ2-4	.	TGTGCCACCAGTGATCCACAGGGCCAAAACATTCAGTACTTC	CATSDPQGQNIQYF
TRBV11-3	once	TRBJ2-7	.	TGTGCCAGCAGCCTTGGACGCTTCCATGAGCAGTACTTC	CASSLGRFHEQYF